This TCR beta chain emerged from a study of early T cells in non-severe SARS-CoV-2 infection. Study summary: The sequenced material was bulk RNA from unsorted whole blood, and its chains were unpaired.

Only a few counts were recorded for this clonotype. Its antigen is not known. Germline V gene data show CDR1 as WNHNN and CDR2 as SYGVQD (reference sequence). The length of the CDR3 is 16 residues. The junction had 9 bases not matched to a gene; V was cut back by 3 bases and J by 7 bases. Unique molecular identifiers tagged individual cDNA molecules. TCRdb re-analysed the 5' RACE reads in MiXCR, keeping a single row per CDR3 protein. The sample includes just over 80,000 distinct CDR3 sequences, roughly 13% seen only once; the top ten take approximately 1.3%. Study-level findings and limits: Anti-spike CD8 specificities were favored by VDJdb matching, whose results missed private and CD4 specificities.

The chain employs TRBV10-1 and TRBJ2-3, with 11 positions matching TRBD2. This clonotype was obtained from an adult who was a healthcare worker with PCR-confirmed SARS-CoV-2 infection or an uninfected control (not recorded which). Input material: whole blood. The CDR3 DNA follows: TGCGCCAGCAGTGAACACTTCGGGACTAGCGGTCATACGCAGTATTTT. It translates to CASSEHFGTSGHTQYF.